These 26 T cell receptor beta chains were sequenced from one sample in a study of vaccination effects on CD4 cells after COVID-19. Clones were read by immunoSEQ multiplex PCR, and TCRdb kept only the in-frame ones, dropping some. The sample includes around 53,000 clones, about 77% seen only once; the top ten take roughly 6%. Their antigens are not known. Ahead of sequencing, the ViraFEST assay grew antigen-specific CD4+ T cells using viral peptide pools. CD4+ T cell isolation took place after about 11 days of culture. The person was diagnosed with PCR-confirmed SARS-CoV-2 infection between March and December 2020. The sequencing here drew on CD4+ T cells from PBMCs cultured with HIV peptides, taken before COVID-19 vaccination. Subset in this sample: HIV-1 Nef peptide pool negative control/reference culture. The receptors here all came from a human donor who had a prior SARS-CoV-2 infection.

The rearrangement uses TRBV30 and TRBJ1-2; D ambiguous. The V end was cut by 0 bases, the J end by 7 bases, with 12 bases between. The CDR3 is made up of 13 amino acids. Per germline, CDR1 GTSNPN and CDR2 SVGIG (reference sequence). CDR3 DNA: TGTGCCTGGAGTGTAACAGACATGTCTGGCTACACCTTC. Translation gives CAWSVTDMSGYTF.

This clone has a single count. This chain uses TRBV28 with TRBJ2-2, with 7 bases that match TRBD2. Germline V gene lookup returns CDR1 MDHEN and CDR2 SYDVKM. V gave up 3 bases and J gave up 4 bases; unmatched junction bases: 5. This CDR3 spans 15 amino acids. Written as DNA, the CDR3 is TGTGCCAGCAGTTTTGCGGGGGAGGGCACCGGGGAGCTGTTTTTT. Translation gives CASSFAGEGTGELFF. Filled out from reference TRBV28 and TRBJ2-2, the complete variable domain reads DVKVTQSSRYLVKRTGEKVFLECVQDMDHENMFWYRQDPGLGLRLIYFSYDVKMKEKGDIPEGYSVSREKKERFSLILESASTNQTSMYLCASSFAGEGTGELFFGEGSRLTVL.

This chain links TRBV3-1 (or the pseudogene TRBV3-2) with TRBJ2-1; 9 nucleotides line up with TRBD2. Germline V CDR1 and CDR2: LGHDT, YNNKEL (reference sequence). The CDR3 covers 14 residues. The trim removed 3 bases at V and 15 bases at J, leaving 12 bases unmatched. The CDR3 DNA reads TGTGCCAGCAGCCAGTGGGGGACTAGCTTCGTTCTGTTCTTC. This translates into CASSQWGTSFVLFF.

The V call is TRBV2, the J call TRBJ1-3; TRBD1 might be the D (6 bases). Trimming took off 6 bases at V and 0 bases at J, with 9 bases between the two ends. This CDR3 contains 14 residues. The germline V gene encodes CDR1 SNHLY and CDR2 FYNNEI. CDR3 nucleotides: TGTGCCAGCAGCCGACAGGCCTCTGGAAACACCATATATTTT. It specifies CASSRQASGNTIYF.

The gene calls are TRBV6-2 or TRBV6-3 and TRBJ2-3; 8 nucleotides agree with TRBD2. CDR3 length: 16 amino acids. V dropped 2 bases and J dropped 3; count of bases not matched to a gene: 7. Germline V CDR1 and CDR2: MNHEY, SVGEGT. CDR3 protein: CASSYVRGRSTDTQYF. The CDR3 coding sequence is TGTGCCAGCAGTTACGTACGCGGGAGGTCGACAGATACGCAGTATTTT.

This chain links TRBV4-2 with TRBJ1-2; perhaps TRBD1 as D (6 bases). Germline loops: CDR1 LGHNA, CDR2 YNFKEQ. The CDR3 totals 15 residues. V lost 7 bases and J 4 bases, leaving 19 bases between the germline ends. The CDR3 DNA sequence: TGTGCCAGCAAAAGGGGGGGTTTTGATTTCTATGGCTACACCTTC. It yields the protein CASKRGGFDFYGYTF.

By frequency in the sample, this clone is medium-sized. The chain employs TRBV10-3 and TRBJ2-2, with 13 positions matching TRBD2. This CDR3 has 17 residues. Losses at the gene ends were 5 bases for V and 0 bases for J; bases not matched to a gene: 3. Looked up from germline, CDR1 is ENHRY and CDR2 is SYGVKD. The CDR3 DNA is TGTGCCATCAGTCCGACTAGCGGGGGGCCGAACACCGGGGAGCTGTTTTTT. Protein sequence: CAISPTSGGPNTGELFF.

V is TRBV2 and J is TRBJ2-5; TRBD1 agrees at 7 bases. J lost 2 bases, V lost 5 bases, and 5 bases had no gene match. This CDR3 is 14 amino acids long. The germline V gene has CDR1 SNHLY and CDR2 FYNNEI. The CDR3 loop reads CASSKDRQQETQYF. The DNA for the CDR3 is TGTGCCAGCAGTAAGGACAGGCAGCAAGAGACCCAGTACTTC.

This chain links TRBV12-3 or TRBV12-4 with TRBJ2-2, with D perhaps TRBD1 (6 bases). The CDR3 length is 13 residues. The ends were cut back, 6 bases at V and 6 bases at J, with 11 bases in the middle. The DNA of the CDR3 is TGTGCCAGCAGAACAGGGAGCTCCGGGGAGCTGTTTTTT. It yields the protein CASRTGSSGELFF.

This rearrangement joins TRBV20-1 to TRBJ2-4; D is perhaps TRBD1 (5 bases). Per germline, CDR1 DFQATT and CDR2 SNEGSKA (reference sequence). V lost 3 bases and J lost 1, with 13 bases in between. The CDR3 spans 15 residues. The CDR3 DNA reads TGCAGTGCTAGTGCAGGGCACCGGGCCAAAAACATTCAGTACTTC. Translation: CSASAGHRAKNIQYF.

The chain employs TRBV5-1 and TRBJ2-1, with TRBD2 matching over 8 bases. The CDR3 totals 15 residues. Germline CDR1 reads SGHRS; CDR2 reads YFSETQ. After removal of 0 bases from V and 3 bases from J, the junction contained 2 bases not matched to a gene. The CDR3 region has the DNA TGCGCCAGCAGCTTGGAGGCGGGGGGCTACAATGAGCAGTTCTTC. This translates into CASSLEAGGYNEQFF.

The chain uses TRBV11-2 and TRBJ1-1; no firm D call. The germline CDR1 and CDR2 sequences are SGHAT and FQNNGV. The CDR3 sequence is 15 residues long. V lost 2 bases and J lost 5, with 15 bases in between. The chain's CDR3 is CASSLRWELRTEAFF. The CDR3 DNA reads TGTGCCAGCAGCTTACGTTGGGAGTTAAGGACTGAAGCTTTCTTT.

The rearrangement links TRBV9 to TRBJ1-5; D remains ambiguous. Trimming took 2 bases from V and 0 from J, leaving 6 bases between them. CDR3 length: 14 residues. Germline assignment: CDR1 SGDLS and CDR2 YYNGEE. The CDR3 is CASSVRTSNQPQHF. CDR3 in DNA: TGTGCCAGCAGCGTCCGGACTAGCAATCAGCCCCAGCATTTT.

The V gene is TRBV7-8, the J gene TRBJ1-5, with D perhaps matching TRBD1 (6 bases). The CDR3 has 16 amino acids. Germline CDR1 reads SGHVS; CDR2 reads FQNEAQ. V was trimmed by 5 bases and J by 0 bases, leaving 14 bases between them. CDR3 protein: CASSPPTGNSNQPQHF. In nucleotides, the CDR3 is TGTGCCAGCAGCCCCCCGACAGGAAATAGCAATCAGCCCCAGCATTTT.

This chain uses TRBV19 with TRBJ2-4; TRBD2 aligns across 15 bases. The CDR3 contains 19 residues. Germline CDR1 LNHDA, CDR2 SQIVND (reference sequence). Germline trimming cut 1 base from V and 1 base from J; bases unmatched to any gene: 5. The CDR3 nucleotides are TGTGCCAGTAGTATAGCGGGACTAGCGGGAGGTAATGCCAAAAACATTCAGTACTTC. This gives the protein CASSIAGLAGGNAKNIQYF.

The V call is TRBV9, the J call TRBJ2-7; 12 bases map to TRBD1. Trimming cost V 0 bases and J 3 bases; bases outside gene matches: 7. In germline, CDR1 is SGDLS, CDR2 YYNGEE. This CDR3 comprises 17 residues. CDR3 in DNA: TGTGCCAGCAGCGTAGCGGGACAGGGGGCAACCAGCTACGAGCAGTACTTC. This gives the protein CASSVAGQGATSYEQYF.

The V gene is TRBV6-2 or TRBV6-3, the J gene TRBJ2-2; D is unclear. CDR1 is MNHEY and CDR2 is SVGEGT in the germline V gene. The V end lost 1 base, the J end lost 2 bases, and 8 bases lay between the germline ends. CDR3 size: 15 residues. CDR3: CASSYLGGNTGELFF. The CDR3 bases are TGTGCCAGCAGTTACTTGGGCGGAAACACCGGGGAGCTGTTTTTT.

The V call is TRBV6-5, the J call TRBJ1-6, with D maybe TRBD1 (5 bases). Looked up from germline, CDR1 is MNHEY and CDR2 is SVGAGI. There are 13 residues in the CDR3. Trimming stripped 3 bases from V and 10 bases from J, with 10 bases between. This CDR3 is CASSYGAKSPLHF. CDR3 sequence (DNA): TGTGCCAGCAGTTATGGGGCGAAGTCACCCCTCCACTTT.

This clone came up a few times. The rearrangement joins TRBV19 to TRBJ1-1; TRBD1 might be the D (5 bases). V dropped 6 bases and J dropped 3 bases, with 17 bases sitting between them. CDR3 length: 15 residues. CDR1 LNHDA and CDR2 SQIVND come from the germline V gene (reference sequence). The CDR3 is CASRHDRAGDTEAFF. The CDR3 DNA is TGTGCCAGTAGGCACGACAGAGCGGGTGACACTGAAGCTTTCTTT.

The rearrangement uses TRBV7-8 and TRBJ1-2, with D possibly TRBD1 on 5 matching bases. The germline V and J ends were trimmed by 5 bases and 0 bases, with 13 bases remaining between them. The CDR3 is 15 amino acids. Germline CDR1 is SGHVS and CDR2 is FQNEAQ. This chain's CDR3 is CASSPIRGANYGYTF. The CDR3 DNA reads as TGTGCCAGCAGCCCAATTCGGGGGGCTAACTATGGCTACACCTTC.

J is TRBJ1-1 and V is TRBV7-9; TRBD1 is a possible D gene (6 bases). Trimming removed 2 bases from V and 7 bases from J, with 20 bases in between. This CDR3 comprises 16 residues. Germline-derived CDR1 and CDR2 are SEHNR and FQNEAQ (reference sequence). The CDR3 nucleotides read TGTGCCAGCAGCTTAACCGGGGGGCGAACGAGTGATGAAGCTTTCTTT. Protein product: CASSLTGGRTSDEAFF.

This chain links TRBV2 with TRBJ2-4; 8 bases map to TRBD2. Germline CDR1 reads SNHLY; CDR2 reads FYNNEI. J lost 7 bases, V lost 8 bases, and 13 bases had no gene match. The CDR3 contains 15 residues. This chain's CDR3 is CASGGDRTSLNIQYF. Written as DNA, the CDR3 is TGTGCCAGCGGTGGGGATAGGACTAGCCTGAACATTCAGTACTTC.

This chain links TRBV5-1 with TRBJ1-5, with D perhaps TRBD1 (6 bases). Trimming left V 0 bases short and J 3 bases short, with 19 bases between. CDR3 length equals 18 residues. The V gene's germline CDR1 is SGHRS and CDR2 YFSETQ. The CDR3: CASSLEGYRAAYNQPQHF. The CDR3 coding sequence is TGCGCCAGCAGCTTGGAGGGGTACAGGGCCGCGTACAATCAGCCCCAGCATTTT.

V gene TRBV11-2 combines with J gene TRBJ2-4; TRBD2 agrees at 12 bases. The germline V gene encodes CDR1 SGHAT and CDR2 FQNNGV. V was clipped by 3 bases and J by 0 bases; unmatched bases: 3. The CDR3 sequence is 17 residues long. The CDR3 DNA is TGTGCCAGCAGCTTTGGGGGACTAGCGGGAGCCAAAAACATTCAGTACTTC. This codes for CASSFGGLAGAKNIQYF.

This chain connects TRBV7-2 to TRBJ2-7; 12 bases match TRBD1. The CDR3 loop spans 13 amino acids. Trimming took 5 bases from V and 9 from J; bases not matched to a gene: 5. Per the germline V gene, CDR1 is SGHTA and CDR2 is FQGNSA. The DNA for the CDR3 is TGTGCCAGCAGCCCGGGACAGGGGGCAGGGCAGTACTTC. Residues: CASSPGQGAGQYF.

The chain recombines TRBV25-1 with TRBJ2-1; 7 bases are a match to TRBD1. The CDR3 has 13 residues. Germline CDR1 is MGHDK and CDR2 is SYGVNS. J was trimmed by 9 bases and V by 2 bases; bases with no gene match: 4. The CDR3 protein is CASSEPDRAEQFF. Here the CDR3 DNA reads TGTGCCAGCAGTGAACCCGACAGGGCTGAGCAGTTCTTC.